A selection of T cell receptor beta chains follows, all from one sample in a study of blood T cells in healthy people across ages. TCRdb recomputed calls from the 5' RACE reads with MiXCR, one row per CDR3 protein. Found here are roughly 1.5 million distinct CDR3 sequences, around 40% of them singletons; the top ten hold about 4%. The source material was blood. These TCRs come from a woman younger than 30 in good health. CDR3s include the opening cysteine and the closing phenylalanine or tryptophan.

CASSLGQSLYNEQYF TRBJ2-4 TRBV5-1
CSVEDRSGAYGYTF TRBJ1-2 TRBV29-1
CASSMTGGQQPQHF TRBJ1-5 TRBV18
CASSLSTRGEKLFF TRBJ1-4 TRBV5-1
CASSPRGLAAYNEQYF . TRBV7-9
CAIRGQGQDQPQHF TRBJ1-5 TRBV10-3
CASSPGGIGHEQYF . TRBV9
CASSEGRGRSNLGAKNIQYF TRBJ2-4 TRBV25-1
CSARGASARSYNEQFF TRBJ2-1 TRBV20-1
CASSLSPEFYGYTF TRBJ1-2 TRBV12-3/TRBV12-4
CSARGTGDYEQYF TRBJ2-7 TRBV20-1
CASRSRLRDNEYMNTEAFF TRBJ1-1 TRBV6-1